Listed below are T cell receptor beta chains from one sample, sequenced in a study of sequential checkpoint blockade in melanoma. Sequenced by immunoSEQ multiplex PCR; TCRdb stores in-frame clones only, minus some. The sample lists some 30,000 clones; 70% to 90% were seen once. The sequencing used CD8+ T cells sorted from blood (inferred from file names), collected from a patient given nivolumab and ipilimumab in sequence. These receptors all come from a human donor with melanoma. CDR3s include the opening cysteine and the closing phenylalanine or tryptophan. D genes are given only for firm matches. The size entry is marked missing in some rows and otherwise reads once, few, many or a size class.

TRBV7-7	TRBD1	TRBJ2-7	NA	CASSLGTGGSYEQYF	TGTGCTAGCAGCTTGGGGACAGGGGGGTCCTACGAGCAGTACTTC
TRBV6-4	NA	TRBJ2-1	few	CASSNTPYNEQFF	TGTGCCAGCAGTAACACCCCTTACAATGAGCAGTTCTTC
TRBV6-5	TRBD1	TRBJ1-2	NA	CASSKIQGAEGYTF	TGTGCCAGCAGCAAGATACAGGGGGCGGAGGGCTACACCTTC
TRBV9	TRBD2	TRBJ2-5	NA	CASSGWGGPQETQYF	TGTGCCAGCAGCGGCTGGGGAGGGCCTCAAGAGACCCAGTACTTC
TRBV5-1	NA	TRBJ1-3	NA	CASSFRGLSGNTIYF	TGCGCCAGCAGCTTCCGCGGACTCTCTGGAAACACCATATATTTT
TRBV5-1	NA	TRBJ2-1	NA	CASSLTGYNEQFF	TGCGCCAGCAGCTTGACAGGTTACAATGAGCAGTTCTTC
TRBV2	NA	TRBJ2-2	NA	CASSVLQGYAGELFF	TGTGCCAGCAGTGTATTACAGGGTTACGCCGGGGAGCTGTTTTTT
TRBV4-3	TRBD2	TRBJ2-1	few	CASSQAWTSGRLEQFF	TGCGCCAGCAGCCAAGCCTGGACTAGCGGGAGACTTGAGCAGTTCTTC
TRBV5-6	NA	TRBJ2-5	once	CASSLPGEGTQYF	TGTGCCAGCAGCTTACCAGGGGAAGGGACCCAGTACTTC
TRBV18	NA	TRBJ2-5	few	CASSPLAFQETQYF	TGTGCCAGCTCACCGCTGGCTTTCCAAGAGACCCAGTACTTC
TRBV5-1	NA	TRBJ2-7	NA	CASSLAQGINEQYF	TGCGCCAGCAGCTTAGCACAGGGCATCAACGAGCAGTACTTC
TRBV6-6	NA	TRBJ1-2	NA	CASSYLPNRAYGYTF	TGTGCCAGCAGTTACCTCCCGAACAGGGCCTATGGCTACACCTTC
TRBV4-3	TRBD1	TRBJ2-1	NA	CASSPGTGYNNEQFF	TGCGCCAGCAGTCCCGGGACAGGGTACAACAATGAGCAGTTCTTC
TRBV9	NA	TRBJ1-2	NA	CASSVERGRNYGYTF	TGTGCCAGCAGCGTAGAGCGGGGACGAAACTATGGCTACACCTTC
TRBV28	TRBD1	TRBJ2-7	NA	CASSWTGGSYEQYF	TGTGCCAGCAGTTGGACAGGGGGCTCCTACGAGCAGTACTTC
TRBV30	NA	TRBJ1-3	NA	CAWSVRSGNTIYF	TGTGCCTGGAGTGTACGGTCTGGAAACACCATATATTTT
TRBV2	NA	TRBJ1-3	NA	CASSVRFRGFTGNTIYF	TGTGCCAGCAGTGTACGCTTCCGGGGTTTTACTGGAAACACCATATATTTT
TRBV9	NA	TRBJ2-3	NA	CASSVATKRTDTQYF	TGTGCCAGCAGCGTAGCTACTAAAAGAACAGATACGCAGTATTTT
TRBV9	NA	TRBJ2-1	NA	CASSSRPIYNEQFF	TGTGCCAGCAGTTCGAGGCCGATATACAATGAGCAGTTCTTC
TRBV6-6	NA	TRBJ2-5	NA	CASSYAPGQETQYF	TGTGCCAGCAGTTACGCGCCGGGTCAAGAGACCCAGTACTTC
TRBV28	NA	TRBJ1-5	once	CASSPSWDIANQPQHF	TGTGCCAGCAGCCCGTCTTGGGACATCGCAAATCAGCCCCAGCATTTT
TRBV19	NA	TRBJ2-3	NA	CATRWDTQYF	TGTGCCACCCGGTGGGATACGCAGTATTTT
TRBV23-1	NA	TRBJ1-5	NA	CASRLPASFCQPQHF	TGCGCCAGCAGACTTCCCGCCTCTTTTTGCCAGCCCCAGCATTTT
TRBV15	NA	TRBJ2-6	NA	CATSTGYGSGANVLTF	TGTGCCACCAGCACGGGGTACGGCTCTGGGGCCAACGTCCTGACTTTC
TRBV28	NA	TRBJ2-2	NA	CASRFIGGYHTGELFF	TGTGCCAGCAGGTTTATTGGCGGATATCACACCGGGGAGCTGTTTTTT
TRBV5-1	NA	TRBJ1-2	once	CASSLGYPGGGYGYTF	TGCGCCAGCAGCTTGGGATATCCGGGAGGGGGCTATGGCTACACCTTC
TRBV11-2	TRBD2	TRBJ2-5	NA	CASSSTSGGRETQYF	TGTGCCAGCAGCTCTACTAGCGGGGGCAGAGAGACCCAGTACTTC
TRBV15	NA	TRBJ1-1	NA	CATSRGGTRPTEAFF	TGTGCCACCAGCAGAGGGGGGACAAGACCCACTGAAGCTTTCTTT
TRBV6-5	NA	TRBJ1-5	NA	CASSHRGLNQPQHF	TGTGCCAGCAGCCACCGGGGACTAAATCAGCCCCAGCATTTT
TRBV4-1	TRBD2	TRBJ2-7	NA	CASSPGTSHHEQYF	TGCGCCAGCAGCCCCGGGACTAGCCATCACGAGCAGTACTTC
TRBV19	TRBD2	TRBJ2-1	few	CATSPGLVYNEQFF	TGTGCCACTTCCCCGGGACTAGTCTACAATGAGCAGTTCTTC
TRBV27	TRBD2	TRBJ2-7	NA	CASSFSSGGSYEQYF	TGTGCCAGCAGTTTTTCTAGCGGGGGCAGCTACGAGCAGTACTTC
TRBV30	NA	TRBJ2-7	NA	CAWSQGSYEQYF	TGTGCCTGGAGCCAGGGGTCCTACGAGCAGTACTTC
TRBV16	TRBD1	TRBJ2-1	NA	CASSQSRGGGNRDRANEQFF	TGTGCCAGCAGCCAATCTAGGGGCGGGGGCAACCGGGACAGGGCAAATGAGCAGTTCTTC
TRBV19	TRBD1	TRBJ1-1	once	CASSWTGRTEAFF	TGTGCCAGTAGTTGGACAGGGAGGACTGAAGCTTTCTTT
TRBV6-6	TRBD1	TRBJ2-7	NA	CASSYSRDSSYEQYF	TGTGCCAGCAGTTACTCGAGGGACAGCTCCTACGAGCAGTACTTC
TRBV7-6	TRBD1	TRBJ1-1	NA	CASSLGGQGVMNTEAFF	TGTGCCAGCAGCTTAGGGGGACAGGGAGTTATGAACACTGAAGCTTTCTTT
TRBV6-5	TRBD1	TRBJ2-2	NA	CASSYTWTGVTGELFF	TGTGCCAGCAGTTACACCTGGACAGGGGTCACCGGGGAGCTGTTTTTT
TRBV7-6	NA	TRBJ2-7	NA	CASSLMDTHHRYEQYF	TGTGCCAGCAGCTTAATGGACACCCATCATCGGTACGAGCAGTACTTC
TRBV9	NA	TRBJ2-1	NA	CASSGVSYNEQFF	TGTGCCAGCTCGGGGGTGTCCTACAATGAGCAGTTCTTC
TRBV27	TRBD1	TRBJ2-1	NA	CASRRGTGGGNEQFF	TGTGCCAGCCGAAGAGGGACAGGGGGCGGCAATGAGCAGTTCTTC
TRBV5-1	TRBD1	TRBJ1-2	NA	CASSWTGGDGYTF	TGCGCCAGCAGCTGGACAGGGGGCGATGGCTACACCTTC
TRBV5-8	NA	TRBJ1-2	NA	CASSFAGNYGYTF	TGTGCCAGCAGCTTTGCAGGGAACTATGGCTACACCTTC
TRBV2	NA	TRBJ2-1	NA	CASSAGYNEQFF	TGTGCCAGCTCCGCAGGGTACAATGAGCAGTTCTTC
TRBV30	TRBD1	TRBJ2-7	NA	CASSGTATYEQYF	TGTGCCTCTTCCGGGACAGCGACCTACGAGCAGTACTTC
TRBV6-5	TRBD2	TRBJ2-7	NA	CASSSILADHPYEQYF	TGTGCCAGCAGTTCGATACTAGCGGACCATCCCTACGAGCAGTACTTC
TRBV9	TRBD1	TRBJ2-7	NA	CASSVVGDSSYEQYF	TGTGCCAGCAGCGTAGTGGGGGACAGCTCCTACGAGCAGTACTTC
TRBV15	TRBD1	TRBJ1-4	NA	CATSKTGWDEKLFF	TGTGCCACCAGCAAGACAGGGTGGGATGAAAAACTGTTTTTT
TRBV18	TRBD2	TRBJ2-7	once	CASSPRTSGADEQYF	TGTGCCAGCTCACCCCGGACTAGCGGGGCGGACGAGCAGTACTTC